This TCR beta chain was retrieved from a study of blood T cell repertoires in COVID-19 (dated by TCRdb to 2018 to 2020). In terms of the full investigation: The collaborator samples originated in the United States, Italy and Spain and spanned the acute and convalescent phases of COVID-19. Where available, HLA class I and class II types were obtained from metadata supplied by the sample provider rather than from assay-based typing. Nearly every sample came with metadata listing a de-identified subject ID, COVID-19 status, age in years and sex. The repertoires were released in a freely available public database meant as a resource for research on the immune response to SARS-CoV-2. Subjects who had been exposed to COVID-19, were actively infected with it, or had recovered from it provided the deeply sampled blood TCRbeta repertoires that made up the dataset. The samples were drawn from the first 160 participants of the ongoing ImmuneRACE study and from 950 to 1,500 subjects provided by 6 global collaborators. The material from the prospective study consisted of cDNA or gDNA derived from T cells, B-cell-depleted T cells, or PBMCs. What the authors observed across the whole study: Clinical and demographic metadata were provided uncurated, with the amount varying by source and participant.

The immunoSEQ Assay, a bias-controlled multiplex PCR, was used to amplify TCRbeta CDR3 regions from genomic DNA. The source study handled its data this way. The number of nucleated cells in each sample was estimated by amplification of reference gene primers within the assay. To quantify the absolute abundance of each unique TCRbeta CDR3 rearrangement, sequence reads were collapsed and filtered. For each sample, productive Simpson clonality was calculated as the square root of Simpson's diversity index across productive rearrangements. TCRdb took over this immuneACCESS table, retaining in-frame rearrangements with V and J assigned. Such tables are incomplete; in checked studies, under half of the missing clones stem from an unresolved V gene, and the remainder is unexplained. Clone size and V and J calls were adopted from that table, with D and trimming inferred from the DNA. For this sample the table gives around 130,000 clones, of which around 86% were detected only once. The ten largest clones add up to over 15% of the sample.

CDR1 and CDR2, looked up from the germline V gene, are SNHLY and FYNNEI. Trimming leaves V shorter by 6 bases and J shorter by 6 bases, with the junction holding 5 bases beyond the gene matches. The CDR3, cysteine through phenylalanine, is 15 amino acids long. The entry retains the CDR3 DNA only, 45 bases that are in frame from base 1. About this clone: Its binding antigen is unknown. Base qualities are not recorded, but no much larger clone differs from it by a single base.

Participants in the prospective study were enrolled through a virtual design, were aged roughly 18 to 90 years, and lived in some 24 United States geographic areas. To assign participants to cohorts, the prospective study relied on clinical history that participants themselves reported in a screening survey and a study questionnaire. Recovered participants in ImmuneRACE Cohort 3 were defined as having two consecutive negative NP/OP PCR tests, clearance from a healthcare professional, or resolution of symptoms. In the prospective study, mobile phlebotomists collected whole blood, serum and a nasopharyngeal or oropharyngeal swab from each participant. Prospective study participants could optionally give additional blood draws and questionnaires over a roughly two-month period. Blood samples from the prospective study were shipped frozen or at room temperature prior to DNA extraction.

The TCR comes from a man aged 30 to 39 who had recovered from COVID-19. This sequence uses TRBV2 and TRBJ1-4; 12 central nucleotides agree with TRBD1. Sequenced material: PBMCs or T cells enriched from blood (not recorded which). Read as DNA, the sequence is TGTGCCAGCAGGAGGGACAGGGGGCAGGATGAAAAACTGTTTTTT. This gives the protein CASRRDRGQDEKLFF. Joined to the reference TRBV2 and TRBJ1-4 proteins, this CDR3 gives the full variable domain: EPEVTQTPSHQVTQMGQEVILRCVPISNHLYFYWYRQILGQKVEFLVSFYNNEISEKSEIFDDQFSVERPDGSNFTLKIRSTKLEDSAMYFCASRRDRGQDEKLFFGSGTQLSVL.